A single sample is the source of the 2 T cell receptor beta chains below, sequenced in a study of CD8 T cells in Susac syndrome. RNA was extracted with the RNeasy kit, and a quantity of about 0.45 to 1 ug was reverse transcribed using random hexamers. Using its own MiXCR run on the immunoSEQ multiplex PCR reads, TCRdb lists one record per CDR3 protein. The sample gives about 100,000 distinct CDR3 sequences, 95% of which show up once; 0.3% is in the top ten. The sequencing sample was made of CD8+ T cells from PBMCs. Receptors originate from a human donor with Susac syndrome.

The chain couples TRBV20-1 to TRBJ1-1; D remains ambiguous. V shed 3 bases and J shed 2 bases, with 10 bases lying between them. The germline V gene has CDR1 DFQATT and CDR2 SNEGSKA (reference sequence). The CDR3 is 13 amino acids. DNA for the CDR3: TGCAGTGCTAGTTACGGTACTAACACTGAAGCTTTCTTT. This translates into CSASYGTNTEAFF.

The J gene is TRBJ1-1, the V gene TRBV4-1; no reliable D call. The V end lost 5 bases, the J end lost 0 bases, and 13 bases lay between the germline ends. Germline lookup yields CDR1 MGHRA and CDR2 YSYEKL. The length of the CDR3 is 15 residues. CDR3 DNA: TGCGCCAGCAGCTTATCGGGAAACATGAACACTGAAGCTTTCTTT. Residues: CASSLSGNMNTEAFF.